The text below deals with one TCR beta chain. Antigen unknown. This specimen belongs to a study of monozygotic twins with inflammatory bowel disease. Study results and caveats: Twins classed as concordant or discordant showed no difference in repertoire similarity, possibly from limited power. Healthy co-twins exceeded IBD patients in TCRbeta diversity as measured by inverse Simpson.

The unique tags termed UMIs, each holding a 6-nucleotide sample barcode, were added by means of template switching. For each CDR3 protein, TCRdb gives one entry from its re-call of the 5' RACE reads, without DNA. Recorded for this sample: about 440,000 distinct CDR3 sequences. The sample consisted of blood. The sequence was obtained from a human donor with ulcerative colitis or Crohn's disease, or a healthy co-twin of an affected twin (not recorded which).

The CDR3 here is CSARVPQYYNEQFF. The rearrangement links TRBV20-1 to TRBJ2-1. CDR1 DFQATT and CDR2 SNEGSKA come from the germline V gene (reference sequence). The CDR3 sequence is 14 residues long.